These 25 T cell receptor beta chains originate from one sample sequenced in a study of identical twins. One entry per CDR3 protein, called by TCRdb with MiXCR from the 5' RACE reads. The sample lists under 500,000 distinct CDR3 sequences; roughly an eighth were seen once. These records were also assigned to another study, of yellow fever vaccine responses in identical twins.

Sequencing used CD4+ T cells sorted from blood. These receptors came from a woman under 30 in good health.

There are a few counts of this clonotype. V and J are TRBV6-6 and TRBJ2-1; the D gene is possibly TRBD1 (5 bases). Trimming cost V 10 bases and J 3 bases, with 13 bases left between them. There are 13 residues in the CDR3. Germline V gene data show CDR1 as MNHNY and CDR2 as SVGAGI (reference sequence). The CDR3 DNA reads TGTGCCACCAAGGGGCTCCTCTACAATGAGCAGTTCTTC. Protein: CATKGLLYNEQFF.

The V and J genes are TRBV5-1 and TRBJ1-4, with 9 bases matching TRBD1. The ends lost 4 bases at V and 2 bases at J; junction bases unmatched: 15. The germline CDR1 and CDR2 sequences are SGHRS and YFSETQ. The CDR3 spans 19 residues. CDR3 DNA: TGCGCCAGCAGCCTGGAGTCCCGGGACAGGGTTGGGACTAATGAAAAACTGTTTTTT. Translating it yields CASSLESRDRVGTNEKLFF.

Comment on this clonotype: Germline and junction disagree at one end, which may indicate a read error. This chain uses TRBV20-1 with TRBJ2-7, with 9 bases aligning to TRBD1. Germline CDR1 reads DFQATT; CDR2 reads SNEGSKA (reference sequence). The CDR3 has 15 amino acids. The CDR3, as DNA: TGCTGTGCTAGAGAATCCGGGACAGGGTCCTACGAGCAGTACTTC. It translates to CCARESGTGSYEQYF.

This clonotype was picked up a small number of times. The V call is TRBV20-1, the J call TRBJ2-7, with 9 positions matching TRBD1. This CDR3 is built from 14 residues. The V segment lost 6 bases and the J segment 6 bases; nucleotides outside the gene matches: 12. Per germline, CDR1 DFQATT and CDR2 SNEGSKA (reference sequence). The CDR3 DNA reads as TGCAGTGCCAAGGAACAGGGGGCAGTAGGCGAGCAGTACTTC. It is translated as CSAKEQGAVGEQYF.

This clonotype was seen repeatedly, ten times or more. The genes are TRBV6-1 and TRBJ2-7, with a weak D call TRBD2 (6 bases). CDR1 and CDR2 (germline): MNHNS, SASEGT. The V end lost 7 bases, the J end lost 0 bases, and 16 bases lay between the germline ends. CDR3 length: 15 residues. In DNA, the CDR3 is TGTGCCAGCATGGGCGGGATCCTCAGCTCCTACGAGCAGTACTTC. Protein product: CASMGGILSSYEQYF.

This clonotype was found a few times. CDR3 nucleotide sequence: TGTGCCAGCAGCTTAGTCGGTCAGCTGAACACTGAAGCTTTCTTT. It encodes CASSLVGQLNTEAFF. The chain employs TRBV7-2 and TRBJ1-1, with no clear D. Trimming removed 1 base at V and 0 bases at J, with 9 bases between. The CDR3 runs to 15 residues. Germline-derived CDR1 and CDR2 are SGHTA and FQGNSA.

This clonotype was seen a handful of times. This rearrangement joins TRBV6-5 to TRBJ1-4, with D perhaps matching TRBD1 (5 bases). The CDR3 extends over 14 amino acids. Germline lookup yields CDR1 MNHEY and CDR2 SVGAGI. Trimming took 3 bases from V and 6 from J, leaving 11 bases between them. The CDR3 region has the DNA TGTGCCAGCAGTTATGGGGGAAGGGATGAAAAACTGTTTTTT. It specifies CASSYGGRDEKLFF.

In this sample, this clonotype turned up many times. The chain joins TRBV7-2 to TRBJ2-3, with D perhaps TRBD1 (6 bases). V was cut by 4 bases and J by 4 bases, with 12 bases left in between. CDR3 length equals 14 residues. Germline V gene sequence: CDR1 SGHTA, CDR2 FQGNSA. DNA for the CDR3: TGTGCCAGCAGCTCTACAGGGTATGCAGATACGCAGTATTTT. It encodes CASSSTGYADTQYF.

CDR3 in amino acids: CASSFDRRQHEKLFF. DNA of the CDR3: TGTGCCAGCAGTTTTGACAGGCGACAGCATGAAAAACTGTTTTTT. The V call is TRBV6-5, the J call TRBJ1-4; tentatively, D is TRBD1 (6 bases). The CDR3 consists of 15 residues. Germline V gives CDR1 MNHEY, CDR2 SVGAGI. V was trimmed by 4 bases and J by 6 bases, leaving 15 bases between them.

The rearrangement links TRBV19 to TRBJ1-4; D unresolved. The germline CDR1 and CDR2 sequences are LNHDA and SQIVND (reference sequence). V shed 6 bases and J shed 6 bases, with 11 bases lying between them. The CDR3 extends over 13 amino acids. CDR3 region: CASRGPNDEKLFF. CDR3 in DNA: TGTGCCAGTAGGGGTCCTAATGATGAAAAACTGTTTTTT.

The chain joins TRBV5-1 to TRBJ2-3; D tentatively fits TRBD1 or TRBD2 (5 bases each). The CDR3 has 15 amino acids. Germline V lookup: CDR1 SGHRS, CDR2 YFSETQ. V was clipped by 0 bases and J by 6 bases, with 14 bases between them. The CDR3 DNA is TGCGCCAGCAGCTTGGATGGGACCTCCCAGGATACGCAGTATTTT. Protein: CASSLDGTSQDTQYF.

In its sample, this clonotype was seen a few times. The chain employs TRBV6-6 and TRBJ2-7; TRBD1 matches at 7 bases. Germline V gene sequence: CDR1 MNHNY, CDR2 SVGAGI (reference sequence). The CDR3 runs to 13 residues. Losses at the gene ends were 7 bases for V and 0 bases for J; bases not matched to a gene: 3. CDR3 sequence reads: CASTRDSSYEQYF. CDR3 sequence (DNA): TGTGCCAGCACTAGGGACAGCTCCTACGAGCAGTACTTC.

This clonotype has a handful of counts. V usage is TRBV4-2 and J usage is TRBJ2-1; D ambiguous. Trimming took 7 bases from V and 4 from J, leaving 14 bases between them. Germline V gene data show CDR1 as LGHNA and CDR2 as YNFKEQ. CDR3 length: 14 amino acids. CDR3 sequence reads: CASTHGIGYNEQFF. The CDR3 nucleotides read TGTGCCAGCACCCATGGAATAGGGTACAATGAGCAGTTCTTC.

This clonotype turned up a few times. This chain uses TRBV20-1 with TRBJ2-7, with TRBD2 matching 7 bases. The CDR3 is 15 residues long. J lost 2 bases, V lost 3 bases, and 10 bases had no gene match. From germline, CDR1 is DFQATT and CDR2 SNEGSKA (reference sequence). In DNA, the CDR3 is TGCAGTGCTAGGGACCCACTAGCGTCCACCTACGAGCAGTACTTC. This codes for CSARDPLASTYEQYF.

The V gene is TRBV6-2 or TRBV6-3, the J gene TRBJ2-3, with D possibly called TRBD1 or TRBD2 (6 bases each). V shed 2 bases and J shed 10 bases, with 16 bases lying between them. CDR3 length: 14 amino acids. Germline CDR1 MNHEY, CDR2 SVGEGT. The CDR3 nucleotides read TGTGCCAGCAGTTACCCGAGGGGGGACCTGGCGCAGTATTTT. It encodes CASSYPRGDLAQYF.

This clonotype was counted a few times. The chain links TRBV5-4 to TRBJ2-3; TRBD1 matches 9 bases. V dropped 4 bases and J dropped 5; count of bases not matched to a gene: 8. The germline V gene has CDR1 SGHNT and CDR2 YYREEE (reference sequence). The CDR3 covers 15 residues. The CDR3 sequence is CASSGPGQGRDTQYF. The CDR3 DNA reads TGTGCCAGCAGCGGGCCGGGACAGGGAAGAGATACGCAGTATTTT.

This clonotype was detected only a few times. The chain has TRBV7-9 and TRBJ2-7; the D gene is possibly TRBD2 (6 bases). Germline assignment: CDR1 SEHNR and CDR2 FQNEAQ (reference sequence). V was pared by 5 bases and J by 5 bases, with 16 bases between. The CDR3 length is 14 residues. This CDR3 reads CASSPDPGRNEQYF. In nucleotides, the CDR3 is TGTGCCAGCAGCCCAGACCCCGGGAGAAACGAGCAGTACTTC.

This clonotype has a handful of counts. The chain uses TRBV6-1 and TRBJ2-7; D ambiguous. Trimming took off 8 bases at V and 2 bases at J, with 22 bases between the two ends. This CDR3 has 16 residues. The germline gives CDR1 MNHNS, CDR2 SASEGT. The CDR3 DNA reads as TGTGCCAGCGCCGCCTCGTCCCGGCAGGCTACCTACGAGCAGTACTTC. It yields the protein CASAASSRQATYEQYF.

Concerning this clonotype itself: Because the CDR3 is missing its conserved closing phenylalanine or tryptophan, this is likely a read error. This chain's CDR3 is CSARRQGSDEQYL. CDR3 nucleotide sequence: TGCAGTGCTCGAAGACAGGGGAGCGACGAGCAGTACCTC. This chain connects TRBV20-1 to TRBJ2-7, with 8 bases that match TRBD1. This CDR3 spans 13 amino acids. V dropped 5 bases and J dropped 5; count of bases not matched to a gene: 8. The V gene's germline CDR1 is DFQATT and CDR2 SNEGSKA (reference sequence).

The chain is built from TRBV24-1 and TRBJ2-1; D is unclear. The length of the CDR3 is 12 residues. The V gene lost 3 bases and the J gene lost 9 bases, with 8 bases spanning the gap. Per germline, CDR1 KGHDR and CDR2 SFDVKD. In DNA form, the CDR3 reads TGTGCCACCAGTGATCGGCCGGGTGAGCAGTTCTTC. This gives the protein CATSDRPGEQFF.

The chain couples TRBV10-3 to TRBJ2-2; TRBD1 matches at 10 bases. The CDR3 is 17 amino acids. Germline V gene sequence: CDR1 ENHRY, CDR2 SYGVKD. V lost 10 bases and J lost 6; bases outside the gene matches: 17. The CDR3 DNA reads TGTGCCACCTCCCTCAGACCCGGGACAGGGGTGGCCGGGGAGCTGTTTTTT. Protein sequence: CATSLRPGTGVAGELFF.

This clonotype was seen more than once but under ten times. The chain recombines TRBV3-1 with TRBJ1-2; 7 nucleotides align to TRBD1. CDR3 length: 14 residues. Germline-derived CDR1 and CDR2 are LGHDT and YNNKEL (reference sequence). V gave up 1 base and J gave up 8 bases; unmatched junction bases: 7. CDR3 residues: CASSQALQGLGYTF. The CDR3 DNA is TGTGCCAGCAGCCAAGCCTTACAGGGGTTGGGCTACACCTTC.

This clonotype was seen more than once but under ten times. This sequence joins TRBV6-2 or TRBV6-3 and TRBJ2-1; TRBD2 matches 10 bases. CDR1 and CDR2 from the germline V gene are MNHEY and SVGEGT. The CDR3 contains 16 residues. The V and J ends lost 4 bases and 7 bases, in that order; junction bases with no gene match: 10. This CDR3 is CASSFHTSGIRNEQFF. In DNA form, the CDR3 reads TGTGCCAGCAGTTTCCATACTAGCGGGATTCGAAATGAGCAGTTCTTC.

About this clonotype itself: This may come from a read error, since a much larger clone is one base off. This chain connects TRBV6-1 to TRBJ2-3, with 15 positions matching TRBD2. V was pared by 6 bases and J by 4 bases, with 8 bases of the junction left unmatched. The CDR3 is 17 amino acids. Per germline, CDR1 MNHNS and CDR2 SASEGT. CDR3 in amino acids: CASSPGLAGGPADTQYF. The CDR3 DNA follows: TGTGCCAGCAGCCCCGGACTAGCGGGAGGGCCCGCAGATACGCAGTATTTT.

This clonotype has more than one count but fewer than ten. The chain couples TRBV7-2 to TRBJ2-1; possible D gene TRBD1, 6 bases. V was pared by 1 base and J by 6 bases, with 16 bases between. The CDR3 is made up of 16 amino acids. Germline CDR1 reads SGHTA; CDR2 reads FQGNSA. The CDR3 protein is CASSLEPPGAANEQFF. DNA for the CDR3: TGTGCCAGCAGCTTAGAGCCCCCAGGGGCGGCCAATGAGCAGTTCTTC. Together with reference TRBV7-2 and TRBJ2-1, the CDR3 gives the full variable domain: GAGVSQSPSNKVTEKGKDVELRCDPISGHTALYWYRQSLGQGLEFLIYFQGNSAPDKSGLPSDRFSAERTGGSVSTLTIQRTQQEDSAVYLCASSLEPPGAANEQFFGPGTRLTVL.